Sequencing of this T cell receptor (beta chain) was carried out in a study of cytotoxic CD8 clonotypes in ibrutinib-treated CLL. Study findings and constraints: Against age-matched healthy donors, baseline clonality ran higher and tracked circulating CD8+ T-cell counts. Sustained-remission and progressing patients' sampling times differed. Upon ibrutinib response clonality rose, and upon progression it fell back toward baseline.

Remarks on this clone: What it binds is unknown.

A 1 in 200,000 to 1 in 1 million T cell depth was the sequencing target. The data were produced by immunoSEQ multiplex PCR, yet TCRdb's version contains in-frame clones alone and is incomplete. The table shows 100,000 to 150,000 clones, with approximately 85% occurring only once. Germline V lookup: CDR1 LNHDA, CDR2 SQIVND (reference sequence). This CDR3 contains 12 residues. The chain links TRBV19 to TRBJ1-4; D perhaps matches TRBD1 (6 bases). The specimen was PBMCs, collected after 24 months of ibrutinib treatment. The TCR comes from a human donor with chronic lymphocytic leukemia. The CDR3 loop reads CASGEMSEKLFF. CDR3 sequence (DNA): TGTGCTTCAGGGGAGATGAGTGAAAAACTGTTTTTT.